The clone carrying this TCR beta chain was seen a few times. The data were obtained in a study of blood T cells in healthy people across ages. V lost 6 bases to trimming and J lost 7 bases, with 6 bases between them. CDR1 is DFQATT, CDR2 SNEGSKA, per germline (reference sequence). There are 9 residues in the CDR3. Combining a sample-barcoded 5' primer with a J-beta primer mix, a second PCR ran for about 6 to 12 cycles. TCRdb re-called the 5' RACE reads with MiXCR, one entry per CDR3 protein. This table holds 1 million or so distinct CDR3 sequences, less than 50% found once. The source is a woman aged 60-75 years in good health. This chain uses TRBV20-1 with TRBJ1-1, with D possibly TRBD1 on 5 matching bases. The specimen was blood. The CDR3 spells CSAQGEAFF. CDR3 nucleotides: TGCAGTGCCCAGGGTGAAGCTTTCTTT.